The 20 T cell receptor beta chains reported below all come from one sample, sequenced in a study of Ad26.COV2.S vaccination and SARS-CoV-2 variants. The treatment here: about 20 received Ad26.COV2.S at low or high dose, single or two shots; about 5 received placebo; per-sample allocation not given. All samples were drawn on day 63, counting from the first vaccine or placebo injection. Generated by immunoSEQ multiplex PCR, the TCRdb table keeps only in-frame clones and is missing some. The sample has some 340,000 clones; around four fifths are singletons. Sample: peripheral blood, taken in a trial of Ad26.COV2.S vaccine versus placebo. The receptors originated from a person aged 18-65 years who received the Ad26.COV2.S COVID-19 vaccine or a placebo.

The chain couples TRBV10-3 to TRBJ1-1; D not resolved. The CDR3 length is 11 residues. V dropped 7 bases and J dropped 5 bases, with 8 bases sitting between them. Looked up from germline, CDR1 is ENHRY and CDR2 is SYGVKD. The CDR3 coding sequence is TGTGCCATCAATTCGGAAACTGAAGCTTTCTTT. It codes for CAINSETEAFF.

The gene calls are TRBV6-1 and TRBJ2-5, with TRBD2 matching over 10 bases. This CDR3 contains 15 residues. CDR1 is MNHNS, CDR2 SASEGT, per germline. V shed 2 bases and J 3 bases; nucleotides not matched to a gene: 3. CDR3 DNA sequence: TGTGCCAGCAGTGAACAGCGGGGGGGAGAAGAGACCCAGTACTTC. Its translation is CASSEQRGGEETQYF.

In its sample, this clone was seen once. The chain carries TRBV9 and TRBJ2-1, with D perhaps TRBD1 (5 bases). CDR1 SGDLS and CDR2 YYNGEE come from the germline V gene. With 7 bases removed from V and 6 bases from J, the gap between germline ends came to 14 bases. There are 13 residues in the CDR3. CDR3: CASQTDSSNEQFF. The CDR3 region has the DNA TGTGCCAGCCAGACCGACAGCTCCAATGAGCAGTTCTTC.

The gene calls are TRBV11-2 and TRBJ2-5; the D gene is possibly TRBD1 (6 bases). Trimming left V 0 bases short and J 5 bases short, with 16 bases between. The CDR3 consists of 16 residues. Looked up from germline, CDR1 is SGHAT and CDR2 is FQNNGV. The CDR3 is CASSLDWAGAGETQYF. In DNA, the CDR3 is TGTGCCAGCAGCTTAGATTGGGCAGGGGCCGGGGAGACCCAGTACTTC.

The chain combines TRBV28 with TRBJ2-5; D remains unclear. The ends were cut back, 3 bases at V and 5 bases at J, with 13 bases in the middle. The CDR3 has 14 amino acids. CDR1 and CDR2 from the germline V gene are MDHEN and SYDVKM. The chain's CDR3 is CASSFSTVLETQYF. The CDR3 region has the DNA TGTGCCAGCAGTTTTTCAACGGTATTGGAGACCCAGTACTTC.

This clone was counted a single time. This sequence joins TRBV20-1 and TRBJ2-7; 7 nucleotides line up with TRBD1. The CDR3 contains 12 residues. Per the germline V gene, CDR1 is DFQATT and CDR2 is SNEGSKA (reference sequence). V lost 3 bases to trimming and J lost 4 bases; unmatched junction nucleotides: 3. The CDR3 bases are TGCAGTGCTAGTGGACAGGCGTACGAGCAGTACTTC. Amino acids: CSASGQAYEQYF.

This chain connects TRBV5-1 to TRBJ1-4, with D tentatively TRBD1 (6 bases). CDR1 and CDR2 from the germline V gene are SGHRS and YFSETQ. The V end was cut by 4 bases, the J end by 8 bases, with 12 bases between. The CDR3 loop spans 13 amino acids. The CDR3 nucleotides read TGCGCCAGCAGCCCCAGGGGCGGCGAAAAACTGTTTTTT. The encoded protein is CASSPRGGEKLFF.

The chain recombines TRBV2 with TRBJ2-3; a possible D gene is TRBD1 (5 bases). This CDR3 has 14 amino acids. The germline gives CDR1 SNHLY, CDR2 FYNNEI. Trimming took off 10 bases at V and 4 bases at J, with 18 bases between the two ends. The CDR3 region has the DNA TGTGCCAACAGCAGGGTTTCGGTCTCAGATACGCAGTATTTT. Protein sequence: CANSRVSVSDTQYF. The full variable domain, its missing parts supplied by reference TRBV2 and TRBJ2-3, is EPEVTQTPSHQVTQMGQEVILRCVPISNHLYFYWYRQILGQKVEFLVSFYNNEISEKSEIFDDQFSVERPDGSNFTLKIRSTKLEDSAMYFCANSRVSVSDTQYFGPGTRLTVL.

V usage is TRBV7-8 and J usage is TRBJ1-2; no clear D gene. This CDR3 spans 14 amino acids. V was clipped by 0 bases and J by 3 bases, with 8 bases between them. The V gene's germline CDR1 is SGHVS and CDR2 FQNEAQ. The chain's CDR3 is CASSLAGIDYGYTF. The CDR3 DNA is TGTGCCAGCAGCTTAGCGGGGATAGACTATGGCTACACCTTC. The whole variable domain, remainder taken from reference TRBV7-8 and TRBJ1-2, is GAGVSQSPRYKVAKRGQDVALRCDPISGHVSLFWYQQALGQGPEFLTYFQNEAQLDKSGLPSDRFFAERPEGSVSTLKIQRTQQEDSAVYLCASSLAGIDYGYTFGSGTRLTVV.

CDR3 sequence reads: CAIIGGPGANVLTF. CDR3 sequence (DNA): TGTGCCATCATTGGGGGTCCTGGGGCCAACGTCCTGACTTTC. This chain links TRBV10-3 with TRBJ2-6; either TRBD1 or TRBD2 may fit D (5 bases each). Germline values: CDR1 ENHRY, CDR2 SYGVKD. CDR3 length: 14 residues. The V and J ends lost 7 bases and 2 bases respectively, with 9 bases between them.

This CDR3 is CASSVESLGHGYTF. CDR3 nucleotide sequence: TGTGCCAGCAGCGTAGAGTCGTTGGGTCACGGCTACACCTTC. This chain uses TRBV9 with TRBJ1-2; D not certain. Germline V gene data show CDR1 as SGDLS and CDR2 as YYNGEE. CDR3 length: 14 residues. The V end was cut by 0 bases, the J end by 8 bases, with 14 bases between.

A single count supports this clone. Here the CDR3 reads CASSVTSGSYLAKNIQYF. In DNA, the CDR3 is TGTGCCAGCAGCGTCACTAGCGGGAGTTACCTAGCCAAAAACATTCAGTACTTC. The genes are TRBV9 and TRBJ2-4; 11 bases are a match to TRBD2. Germline V gives CDR1 SGDLS, CDR2 YYNGEE. Trimming took 2 bases from V and 0 from J; bases not matched to a gene: 7. This CDR3 contains 18 residues.

This chain joins TRBV5-4 and TRBJ1-3; D not certain. The CDR3 has 15 residues. With 4 bases removed from V and 0 bases from J, the gap between germline ends came to 11 bases. CDR1 SGHNT and CDR2 YYREEE come from the germline V gene (reference sequence). The CDR3 region has the DNA TGTGCCAGCAGCAGTAAAACAGACTCTGGAAACACCATATATTTT. This codes for CASSSKTDSGNTIYF.

This clone was observed once. The chain recombines TRBV5-1 with TRBJ2-2; 8 positions match TRBD1. In germline, CDR1 is SGHRS, CDR2 YFSETQ. The CDR3 loop spans 17 amino acids. Trimming removed 4 bases from V and 1 base from J; junction bases left unmatched: 9. The CDR3 reads CASSQHSGTGNTGELFF. DNA for the CDR3: TGCGCCAGCAGCCAGCACTCCGGGACAGGGAACACCGGGGAGCTGTTTTTT.

Only one count was recorded for this clone. This chain connects TRBV5-6 to TRBJ1-4, with TRBD1 identical over 7 bases. The CDR3 runs 15 residues. V lost 4 bases to trimming and J lost 5 bases; unmatched junction nucleotides: 8. Germline-derived CDR1 and CDR2 are SGHDT and YYEEEE. CDR3 nucleotides: TGTGCCAGCAGCATACCGGGACAGATAAATGAAAAACTGTTTTTT. It translates to CASSIPGQINEKLFF.

In this sample, this clone turned up once. This chain uses TRBV18 with TRBJ2-2; 7 bases line up with TRBD1. This CDR3 contains 16 residues. Germline V gene sequence: CDR1 KGHSH, CDR2 LQKENI. Trimming removed 3 bases from V and 0 bases from J; junction bases left unmatched: 4. The CDR3 loop is CASSPTGPTNTGELFF. CDR3 in DNA: TGTGCCAGCTCACCGACAGGGCCAACGAACACCGGGGAGCTGTTTTTT.

This chain links TRBV29-1 with TRBJ1-3; D is uncertain. The V and J ends lost 3 bases and 0 bases respectively, with 15 bases between them. Germline V CDR1 and CDR2: SQVTM, ANQGSEA. CDR3 size: 16 residues. CDR3 DNA sequence: TGCAGCGTTGAGAACGCAATTTCGAGCTCTGGAAACACCATATATTTT. This codes for CSVENAISSSGNTIYF.

This clone is a singleton in its sample. The rearrangement uses TRBV10-3 and TRBJ1-2; 9 nucleotides align to TRBD1. Trimming removed 5 bases from V and 1 base from J; junction bases left unmatched: 5. The CDR3 loop spans 15 amino acids. CDR1 is ENHRY and CDR2 is SYGVKD in the germline V gene. The CDR3 coding sequence is TGTGCCATCAGTTCGGACAGGGGTAGTAACTATGGCTACACCTTC. Amino acid sequence: CAISSDRGSNYGYTF.

This clone was found once. The V gene is TRBV5-4, the J gene TRBJ1-1, with TRBD1 matching over 9 bases. The germline gives CDR1 SGHNT, CDR2 YYREEE (reference sequence). Losses at the gene ends were 4 bases for V and 0 bases for J; bases not matched to a gene: 7. The CDR3 contains 16 residues. The CDR3 nucleotides read TGTGCCAGCAGCGCAGACAGGGGGGTGATGAACACTGAAGCTTTCTTT. Amino acids: CASSADRGVMNTEAFF.

The chain recombines TRBV2 with TRBJ2-5; D ambiguous. The length of the CDR3 is 12 residues. Per germline, CDR1 SNHLY and CDR2 FYNNEI. The V gene lost 3 bases and the J gene lost 5 bases, with 7 bases spanning the gap. Here the CDR3 reads CASSESRETQYF. The CDR3 bases are TGTGCCAGCAGTGAGTCCCGGGAGACCCAGTACTTC.